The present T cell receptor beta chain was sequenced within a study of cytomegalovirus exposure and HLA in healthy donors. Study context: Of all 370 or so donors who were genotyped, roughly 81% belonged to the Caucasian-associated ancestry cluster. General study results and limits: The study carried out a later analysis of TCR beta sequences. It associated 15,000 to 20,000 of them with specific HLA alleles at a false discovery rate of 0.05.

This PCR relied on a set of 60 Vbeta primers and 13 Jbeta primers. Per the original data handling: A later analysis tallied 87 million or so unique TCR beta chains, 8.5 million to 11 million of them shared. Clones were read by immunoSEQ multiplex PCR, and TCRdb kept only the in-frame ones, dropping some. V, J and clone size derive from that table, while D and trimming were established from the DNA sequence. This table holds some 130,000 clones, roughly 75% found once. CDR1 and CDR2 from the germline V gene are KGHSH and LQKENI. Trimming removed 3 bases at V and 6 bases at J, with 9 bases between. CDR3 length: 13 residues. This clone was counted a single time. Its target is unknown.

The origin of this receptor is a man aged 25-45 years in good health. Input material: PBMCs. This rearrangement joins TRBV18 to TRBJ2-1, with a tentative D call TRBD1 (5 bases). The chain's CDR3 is CASSPGQGNEQFF. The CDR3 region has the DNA TGTGCCAGCTCACCGGGCCAGGGCAATGAGCAGTTCTTC.